The next 25 T cell receptor beta chains were all read from a single sample in a study of cytomegalovirus exposure and HLA in healthy donors. PCR employed 60 Vbeta and 13 Jbeta primers. Using immunoSEQ multiplex PCR, the repertoire was profiled, and TCRdb retains in-frame clones only, with some absent. This sample has about 180,000 clones; around 80% occur once, and the top ten carry 1.1% to 1.5%. The sequencing sample was made of PBMCs. The receptor set was obtained from a girl aged 5 to 17 in good health and CMV-seropositive.

The chain couples TRBV4-1 to TRBJ2-2; 7 bases agree with TRBD2. The CDR3 runs 17 residues. V gave up 4 bases and J gave up 4 bases; unmatched junction bases: 12. From germline, CDR1 is MGHRA and CDR2 YSYEKL. The CDR3 loop is CASSRELAGDSTGELFF. CDR3 nucleotides: TGCGCCAGCAGCCGGGAACTTGCGGGAGATAGCACCGGGGAGCTGTTTTTT.

The chain recombines TRBV7-2 with TRBJ2-2; maybe TRBD1 (6 bases). CDR3 length: 15 residues. V was pared by 4 bases and J by 7 bases, with 16 bases between. CDR1 and CDR2 (germline): SGHTA, FQGNSA. CDR3 DNA sequence: TGTGCCAGCAGCTCCTGGACAGCAAGCATCGGGGAGCTGTTTTTT. Amino acids: CASSSWTASIGELFF.

The V call is TRBV5-4, the J call TRBJ1-1; D uncertain. This CDR3 comprises 13 residues. Germline CDR1 reads SGHNT; CDR2 reads YYREEE (reference sequence). V was trimmed by 1 base and J by 7 bases, leaving 11 bases between them. DNA for the CDR3: TGTGCCAGCAGCTTGACGAGCGGGGATGAAGCTTTCTTT. Its protein is CASSLTSGDEAFF.

The chain employs TRBV28 and TRBJ1-4; D unclear. Germline V gene lookup returns CDR1 MDHEN and CDR2 SYDVKM. This CDR3 region has 13 residues. For the CDR3, the DNA is TGTGCGGGGAAGGAGGAGTTTAGCGAAAAACTGTTTTTT. Protein sequence: CAGKEEFSEKLFF.

CDR3 amino acids: CASGFWTDRLNTEAFF. The DNA of the CDR3 is TGTGCTAGTGGTTTTTGGACTGACAGGCTGAACACTGAAGCTTTCTTT. The chain carries TRBV12-5 and TRBJ1-1; D might be TRBD1 (6 bases). The V end lost 3 bases, the J end lost 0 bases, and 14 bases lay between the germline ends. The CDR3 contains 16 residues. Germline V gene lookup returns CDR1 LGHNT and CDR2 FRNRAP.

The chain recombines TRBV6-5 with TRBJ2-7, with a weak D call TRBD2 (6 bases). Trimming removed 6 bases from V and 5 bases from J, with 11 bases in between. The CDR3 runs 12 residues. CDR1 MNHEY and CDR2 SVGAGI come from the germline V gene. The CDR3: CASSAGPHEQYF. CDR3 coding DNA: TGTGCCAGCAGCGCGGGACCCCACGAGCAGTACTTC.

In its sample, this clone was seen once. The V gene is TRBV27, the J gene TRBJ1-1; 12 bases are shared with TRBD1. Germline assignment: CDR1 MNHEY and CDR2 SMNVEV (reference sequence). J gave up 10 bases and V 5 bases, and 8 bases lay outside the gene matches. This CDR3 has 14 residues. This chain's CDR3 is CASSSRDRGLGAFF. DNA of the CDR3: TGTGCCAGCAGTAGCCGGGACAGGGGGCTCGGAGCTTTCTTT.

The chain recombines TRBV14 with TRBJ1-1, with TRBD1 identical over 7 bases. V gave up 2 bases and J gave up 2 bases; unmatched junction bases: 2. CDR3 size: 14 residues. CDR1 SGHDN and CDR2 FVKESK come from the germline V gene. CDR3 in amino acids: CASSQPGGNTEAFF. CDR3 nucleotide sequence: TGTGCCAGCAGCCAACCAGGGGGAAACACTGAAGCTTTCTTT.

The genes are TRBV12-5 and TRBJ2-3; 8 nucleotides line up with TRBD1. The V segment lost 3 bases and the J segment 2 bases; nucleotides outside the gene matches: 4. The germline V gene encodes CDR1 LGHNT and CDR2 FRNRAP. There are 15 residues in the CDR3. The CDR3 sequence: CASGFGQGNTDTQYF. CDR3 DNA: TGTGCTAGTGGTTTTGGACAGGGAAACACAGATACGCAGTATTTT.

The chain joins TRBV28 to TRBJ2-7, with D possibly TRBD1 on 6 matching bases. With 5 bases removed from V and 1 base from J, the gap between germline ends came to 18 bases. The germline gives CDR1 MDHEN, CDR2 SYDVKM. The length of the CDR3 is 16 residues. This CDR3 reads CASSTQRGTYSYEQYF. The CDR3 coding sequence is TGTGCCAGCAGTACCCAGAGGGGGACATATTCCTACGAGCAGTACTTC.

This clone occurred a few times. The rearrangement links TRBV5-4 to TRBJ2-7; tentatively, D is TRBD2 (5 bases). The germline V gene has CDR1 SGHNT and CDR2 YYREEE (reference sequence). Trimming took 2 bases from V and 5 from J, leaving 5 bases between them. This CDR3 spans 11 amino acids. CDR3 loop: CASSFGDEQYF. The CDR3 bases are TGTGCCAGCAGCTTCGGGGACGAGCAGTACTTC. The full variable domain, with the rest looked up from reference TRBV5-4 and TRBJ2-7, is ETGVTQSPTHLIKTRGQQVTLRCSSQSGHNTVSWYQQALGQGPQFIFQYYREEENGRGNFPPRFSGLQFPNYSSELNVNALELDDSALYLCASSFGDEQYFGPGTRLTVT.

The DNA for the CDR3 is TGCGCCAGCAGCCAAGGGGCCTGGACTAGCGGGAGTAGTGGCACCGGGGAGCTGTTTTTT. As protein: CASSQGAWTSGSSGTGELFF. The chain employs TRBV4-3 and TRBJ2-2; 13 bases match TRBD2. The J segment lost 4 bases and the V segment lost 1 base, leaving 12 bases of the junction unmatched. The CDR3 runs 20 residues. Germline V lookup: CDR1 LGHNA, CDR2 YSLEER.

Only one count was recorded for this clone. V and J are TRBV27 and TRBJ2-2; tentatively, D is TRBD1 (6 bases). Germline CDR1 is MNHEY and CDR2 is SMNVEV (reference sequence). V gave up 2 bases and J gave up 7 bases, with 14 bases separating them. This CDR3 comprises 15 residues. Written as DNA, the CDR3 is TGTGCCAGCAGTTTACCTAACAGGGCTCGCGGGGAGCTGTTTTTT. It is translated as CASSLPNRARGELFF.

This chain links TRBV19 with TRBJ2-7; D possibly corresponds to TRBD2 (6 bases). The CDR3 is made up of 15 amino acids. Germline V gene data show CDR1 as LNHDA and CDR2 as SQIVND (reference sequence). The germline V and J ends were trimmed by 9 bases and 0 bases, with 18 bases remaining between them. CDR3 DNA: TGTGCCAGCCACTTCGAGGACGGGAGCTCCTACGAGCAGTACTTC. It is translated as CASHFEDGSSYEQYF. The whole variable domain, remainder taken from reference TRBV19 and TRBJ2-7, is DGGITQSPKYLFRKEGQNVTLSCEQNLNHDAMYWYRQDPGQGLRLIYYSQIVNDFQKGDIAEGYSVSREKKESFPLTVTSAQKNPTAFYLCASHFEDGSSYEQYFGPGTRLTVT.

This rearrangement joins TRBV7-9 to TRBJ2-5, with 9 nucleotides matching TRBD2. This CDR3 comprises 16 residues. The trim removed 1 base at V and 3 bases at J, leaving 6 bases unmatched. The germline V gene encodes CDR1 SEHNR and CDR2 FQNEAQ (reference sequence). The CDR3, as DNA: TGTGCCAGCAGCTTAGGGGCGCGGGAGGGGAAAGAGACCCAGTACTTC. Translated, it gives CASSLGAREGKETQYF. Looking up the rest from reference TRBV7-9 and TRBJ2-5 gives the full variable domain: DTGVSQNPRHKITKRGQNVTFRCDPISEHNRLYWYRQTLGQGPEFLTYFQNEAQLEKSRLLSDRFSAERPKGSFSTLEIQRTEQGDSAMYLCASSLGAREGKETQYFGPGTRLLVL.

The chain joins TRBV19 to TRBJ2-2; TRBD2 aligns across 10 bases. The V gene's germline CDR1 is LNHDA and CDR2 SQIVND (reference sequence). The ends lost 5 bases at V and 6 bases at J; junction bases unmatched: 6. The length of the CDR3 is 15 residues. Written as DNA, the CDR3 is TGTGCCAGTAGTCTCACCCTAGCGGGAGCCGGGGAGCTGTTTTTT. It is translated as CASSLTLAGAGELFF.

V gene TRBV29-1 combines with J gene TRBJ2-7, with TRBD2 identical over 7 bases. V lost 7 bases and J lost 2; bases outside the gene matches: 5. The CDR3 runs to 12 residues. Germline CDR1 is SQVTM and CDR2 is ANQGSEA. The CDR3 bases are TGCAGCGCGCGGGAGTCCCCCTACGAGCAGTACTTC. As protein: CSARESPYEQYF.

The chain couples TRBV7-9 to TRBJ2-3; weak D call: TRBD2 (6 bases). V was pared by 6 bases and J by 2 bases, with 9 bases between. The germline gives CDR1 SEHNR, CDR2 FQNEAQ (reference sequence). This CDR3 has 13 amino acids. The CDR3 here is CASSAGITDTQYF. The CDR3 coding sequence is TGTGCCAGCAGTGCGGGAATCACAGATACGCAGTATTTT. The whole variable domain, remainder taken from reference TRBV7-9 and TRBJ2-3, is DTGVSQNPRHKITKRGQNVTFRCDPISEHNRLYWYRQTLGQGPEFLTYFQNEAQLEKSRLLSDRFSAERPKGSFSTLEIQRTEQGDSAMYLCASSAGITDTQYFGPGTRLTVL.

The chain carries TRBV19 and TRBJ1-4, with D perhaps matching TRBD1 (6 bases). The CDR3 is 18 residues long. Germline V gives CDR1 LNHDA, CDR2 SQIVND (reference sequence). Trimming took 4 bases from V and 0 from J, leaving 18 bases between them. The CDR3 is CASSRPPGGRTTNEKLFF. The DNA for the CDR3 is TGTGCCAGTAGTAGGCCCCCTGGGGGCCGCACAACTAATGAAAAACTGTTTTTT.

The chain combines TRBV7-9 with TRBJ1-5; D gene unclear. V lost 1 base and J lost 1, with 8 bases in between. CDR1 is SEHNR, CDR2 FQNEAQ, per germline (reference sequence). CDR3 length equals 15 residues. CDR3 in amino acids: CASSLDQQSNQPQHF. DNA of the CDR3: TGTGCCAGCAGCTTAGATCAACAGAGCAATCAGCCCCAGCATTTT.

This rearrangement joins TRBV30 to TRBJ1-1, with TRBD1 identical over 7 bases. Germline V gives CDR1 GTSNPN, CDR2 SVGIG (reference sequence). This CDR3 is 13 amino acids long. The trim removed 3 bases at V and 4 bases at J, leaving 5 bases unmatched. The DNA for the CDR3 is TGTGCCTGGAGCGACAGGGCGGGCACTGAAGCTTTCTTT. Amino acid sequence: CAWSDRAGTEAFF.

This sequence joins TRBV9 and TRBJ2-7; 7 bases are shared with TRBD1. The germline gives CDR1 SGDLS, CDR2 YYNGEE. V was pared by 0 bases and J by 2 bases, with 5 bases of the junction left unmatched. This CDR3 region has 15 residues. CDR3 in amino acids: CASSVGQGNAYEQYF. The CDR3 nucleotides read TGTGCCAGCAGCGTAGGACAGGGCAACGCCTACGAGCAGTACTTC. Variable domain in full (rest from reference TRBV9 and TRBJ2-7): DSGVTQTPKHLITATGQRVTLRCSPRSGDLSVYWYQQSLDQGLQFLIQYYNGEERAKGNILERFSAQQFPDLHSELNLSSLELGDSALYFCASSVGQGNAYEQYFGPGTRLTVT.

The V gene is TRBV6-5, the J gene TRBJ2-5, with 7 bases identical to TRBD2. Germline loops: CDR1 MNHEY, CDR2 SVGAGI. CDR3 length: 13 amino acids. V lost 1 base and J lost 5; bases outside the gene matches: 1. The CDR3 bases are TGTGCCAGCAGTTACTTGGGGGGGGAGACCCAGTACTTC. It encodes CASSYLGGETQYF.

This clone was found a few times. The rearrangement uses TRBV27 and TRBJ1-2; TRBD1 matches at 7 bases. CDR3 length: 13 amino acids. Losses at the gene ends were 5 bases for V and 8 bases for J; bases not matched to a gene: 8. The V gene's germline CDR1 is MNHEY and CDR2 SMNVEV (reference sequence). The CDR3 bases are TGTGCCAGCAGTCCACGACAGGGATTAGGCTACACCTTC. Amino acid sequence: CASSPRQGLGYTF.

This sequence joins TRBV25-1 and TRBJ2-7; weak D call: TRBD1 (6 bases). CDR3 length: 13 residues. The germline CDR1 and CDR2 sequences are MGHDK and SYGVNS. Trimming pared 5 bases from V and 5 bases from J, leaving 13 bases between. CDR3 protein: CASSFTGSHEQYF. For the CDR3, the DNA is TGTGCCAGCAGTTTTACAGGGTCACACGAGCAGTACTTC.